Below, 20 T cell receptor beta chains from the same sample are listed, as sequenced in a study of shared clonotypes between healthy human individuals. Measured with immunoSEQ multiplex PCR; TCRdb has only the in-frame clones, and not every one. Among 600,000 to 750,000 clones listed, around 90% were seen once. Source material: memory CD8+ T cells from PBMCs. Subset denoted: CD45RO+ cells pooled with CCR7-negative TemRA cells. All receptors derive from a man aged 18 to 30 in good health. Some clones in this sample may be carry-over from other donors' samples.

This clone was counted once. V and J are TRBV7-8 and TRBJ2-1, with D possibly matching TRBD2 (6 bases). The germline V gene encodes CDR1 SGHVS and CDR2 FQNEAQ. Trimming left V 2 bases short and J 9 bases short, with 11 bases between. The length of the CDR3 is 13 residues. The CDR3 bases are TGTGCCAGCAGCTTAAATCAGGGAGGTGAGCAGTTCTTC. Translated: CASSLNQGGEQFF.

This chain joins TRBV6-1 and TRBJ2-3; D is undetermined. The CDR3 sequence is 13 residues long. Deletions cut 2 bases from V and 13 bases from J, with 16 bases between. Germline lookup yields CDR1 MNHNS and CDR2 SASEGT. The CDR3 DNA follows: TGTGCCAGCAGTGAACCCCAGGCCAAGCCAGAGTATTTT. It specifies CASSEPQAKPEYF.

This rearrangement joins TRBV6-1 to TRBJ1-4; D is ambiguous. CDR3 length: 13 residues. Germline assignment: CDR1 MNHNS and CDR2 SASEGT. Trimming took off 5 bases at V and 12 bases at J, with 16 bases between the two ends. The CDR3 loop is CASSPRGSRELFF. The CDR3 DNA reads as TGTGCCAGCAGTCCCCGAGGGAGCCGGGAACTGTTTTTT.

The genes are TRBV6-5 and TRBJ2-5; D not resolved. CDR1 is MNHEY and CDR2 is SVGAGI in the germline V gene. This CDR3 has 14 amino acids. The V and J ends lost 3 bases and 3 bases respectively, with 11 bases between them. CDR3 loop: CASSYDISEETQYF. The CDR3 DNA reads TGTGCCAGCAGTTATGACATTAGTGAAGAGACCCAGTACTTC.

The J gene is TRBJ2-7, the V gene TRBV5-1; TRBD2 agrees at 9 bases. The CDR3 totals 20 residues. CDR1 is SGHRS and CDR2 is YFSETQ in the germline V gene. The V segment lost 3 bases and the J segment 7 bases; nucleotides outside the gene matches: 26. The CDR3 loop is CASSYGGLAGPRTRTREQYF. As DNA, the CDR3 is TGCGCCAGCAGCTACGGAGGGCTAGCGGGACCCCGCACCCGAACGAGGGAGCAGTACTTC.

This chain connects TRBV9 to TRBJ1-2; no reliable D call. The V end lost 0 bases, the J end lost 0 bases, and 12 bases lay between the germline ends. Germline V gives CDR1 SGDLS, CDR2 YYNGEE. The CDR3 consists of 16 residues. The CDR3, as DNA: TGTGCCAGCAGCGTAGCTCGGTCGGCCCCTAACTATGGCTACACCTTC. It translates to CASSVARSAPNYGYTF.

This clone was picked up a small number of times. The chain employs TRBV10-2 and TRBJ1-1; 7 bases match TRBD1. V lost 6 bases, J lost 13 bases, and 11 bases stayed unmatched. Germline CDR1 WSHSY, CDR2 SAAADI. This CDR3 has 12 amino acids. The CDR3 here is CASRGGTADGFF. The CDR3 region has the DNA TGCGCCAGCAGAGGCGGGACAGCGGATGGTTTCTTT.

This clone was seen just once. The CDR3 protein is CASSPSFYGPTNYGYTF. The CDR3, as DNA: TGTGCCAGCAGCCCCTCCTTTTATGGGCCGACTAACTATGGCTACACCTTC. V is TRBV7-9 and J is TRBJ1-2; D unclear. The V end lost 5 bases, the J end lost 0 bases, and 19 bases lay between the germline ends. There are 17 residues in the CDR3. Germline V gives CDR1 SEHNR, CDR2 FQNEAQ (reference sequence).

The chain joins TRBV30 to TRBJ2-7; 9 bases agree with TRBD2. The V and J ends lost 1 base and 6 bases, in that order; junction bases with no gene match: 7. CDR3 length: 14 amino acids. In germline, CDR1 is GTSNPN, CDR2 SVGIG (reference sequence). In DNA, the CDR3 is TGTGCCTGGAGTGCGTTTAGCGGGAGAAGCGAGCAGTACTTC. Translated: CAWSAFSGRSEQYF.

This clone was observed a single time. The chain has TRBV27 and TRBJ1-5; TRBD1 matches at 9 bases. CDR3 length: 14 residues. In germline, CDR1 is MNHEY, CDR2 SMNVEV (reference sequence). J lost 7 bases, V lost 5 bases, and 6 bases had no gene match. CDR3 sequence: CASSVRDRAQPQHF. The CDR3 coding sequence is TGTGCCAGCAGTGTCCGGGACAGGGCCCAGCCCCAGCATTTT.

This chain connects TRBV28 to TRBJ2-7; the match to TRBD2 covers 16 bases. The J segment lost 6 bases and the V segment lost 2 bases, leaving 10 bases of the junction unmatched. The CDR3 spans 18 residues. Germline V gene lookup returns CDR1 MDHEN and CDR2 SYDVKM. The CDR3 nucleotides read TGTGCCAGCAGTTTACGGGCCGGGACTAGCGGGAGGGCCTCCGAGCAGTACTTC. This translates into CASSLRAGTSGRASEQYF.

To note about this clone: A far larger clone lies a single base away; this is likely a read error. The V call is TRBV30, the J call TRBJ2-3, with D possibly being TRBD1 (5 bases). V shed 2 bases and J shed 2 bases, with 20 bases lying between them. This CDR3 contains 17 residues. CDR1 and CDR2 from the germline V gene are GTSNPN and SVGIG (reference sequence). CDR3 region: CAWSPLWDNRLTDTQYF. The CDR3 DNA sequence: TGTGCCTGGAGTCCTTTATGGGATAACAGGCTCACAGATACGCAGTATTTT. Full variable domain (missing parts from reference TRBV30 and TRBJ2-3): SQTIHQWPATLVQPVGSPLSLECTVEGTSNPNLYWYRQAAGRGLQLLFYSVGIGQISSEVPQNLSASRPQDRQFILSSKKLLLSDSGFYLCAWSPLWDNRLTDTQYFGPGTRLTVL.

The V call is TRBV27, the J call TRBJ2-2, with D tentatively TRBD2 (5 bases). Germline-derived CDR1 and CDR2 are MNHEY and SMNVEV (reference sequence). This CDR3 comprises 15 residues. Trimming took off 3 bases at V and 4 bases at J, with 12 bases between the two ends. CDR3 residues: CASSFTRGGTGELFF. The CDR3 DNA sequence: TGTGCCAGCAGTTTCACCCGAGGAGGCACCGGGGAGCTGTTTTTT.

V and J are TRBV7-9 and TRBJ2-7; 8 bases map to TRBD1. The CDR3 has 14 amino acids. Germline CDR1 reads SEHNR; CDR2 reads FQNEAQ (reference sequence). V trimming: 3 bases; J trimming: 7 bases; junction bases outside the gene matches: 8. For the CDR3, the DNA is TGTGCCAGCAGCTTTTGGCAGGGGGCTGGAGAGCAGTACTTC. Its protein product is CASSFWQGAGEQYF.

The gene calls are TRBV7-3 and TRBJ2-7, with 7 nucleotides matching TRBD2. Germline CDR1 reads SGHTA; CDR2 reads FQGTGA. With V trimmed by 2 bases and J by 3 bases, 1 base remained unmatched. CDR3 length: 13 amino acids. The CDR3 here is CASSLGGGYEQYF. The CDR3 DNA follows: TGTGCCAGCAGCTTAGGCGGGGGCTACGAGCAGTACTTC.

The CDR3 region has the DNA TGTGCCAGCAGCTTAGAGGGCAGGAGAACCGGCGAAAAACTGTTTTTT. Translated: CASSLEGRRTGEKLFF. This sequence joins TRBV11-2 and TRBJ1-4, with D unclear. Deletions cut 0 bases from V and 8 bases from J, with 16 bases between. This CDR3 has 16 amino acids. Germline V lookup: CDR1 SGHAT, CDR2 FQNNGV.

J is TRBJ2-3 and V is TRBV4-1; 7 bases are shared with TRBD2. Germline trimming cut 4 bases from V and 3 bases from J; bases unmatched to any gene: 4. The CDR3 runs to 14 residues. Per the germline V gene, CDR1 is MGHRA and CDR2 is YSYEKL. This CDR3 is CASSRDSGTDTQYF. CDR3 nucleotide sequence: TGCGCCAGCAGCCGTGATAGCGGGACAGATACGCAGTATTTT.

This chain links TRBV4-1 with TRBJ2-1; 11 bases are shared with TRBD2. V lost 11 bases and J lost 2; bases outside the gene matches: 11. The CDR3 is 16 amino acids. In germline, CDR1 is MGHRA, CDR2 YSYEKL. The DNA for the CDR3 is TGCGCCTCCCAGGGGTTAGCGGGAGGGCCCTACAATGAGCAGTTCTTC. Encoded protein: CASQGLAGGPYNEQFF.

This clone has at least ten counts. The chain uses TRBV7-9 and TRBJ2-7; tentatively, D is TRBD2 (6 bases). This CDR3 region has 18 residues. The V and J ends lost 4 bases and 3 bases respectively, with 25 bases between them. Germline loops: CDR1 SEHNR, CDR2 FQNEAQ (reference sequence). The CDR3 coding sequence is TGTGCCAGCAGCTCCTCCGGCGGGATGGTTTCGGGGTTCTACGAGCAGTACTTC. As protein: CASSSSGGMVSGFYEQYF. Full variable domain (remainder filled in from reference TRBV7-9 and TRBJ2-7): DTGVSQNPRHKITKRGQNVTFRCDPISEHNRLYWYRQTLGQGPEFLTYFQNEAQLEKSRLLSDRFSAERPKGSFSTLEIQRTEQGDSAMYLCASSSSGGMVSGFYEQYFGPGTRLTVT.

This sequence joins TRBV27 and TRBJ2-7, with D perhaps assigned TRBD1 or TRBD2 (6 bases each). CDR3 length: 14 residues. CDR1 MNHEY and CDR2 SMNVEV come from the germline V gene (reference sequence). V lost 3 bases to trimming and J lost 6 bases, with 15 bases between them. The CDR3 coding sequence is TGTGCCAGCAGTTTTTTAGGGGGAGGTGTCGAGCAGTACTTC. Its protein is CASSFLGGGVEQYF.